The clone carrying this TCR beta chain was detected ten times or more. The read gets to within 3 residues of the CDR3 end, and the germline J gene fills in the rest. The table came from immunoSEQ multiplex PCR; TCRdb's copy has only in-frame clones and leaves some out. This table holds about 52,000 clones with no singletons; the top ten claim 1.8%. Germline-derived CDR1 and CDR2 are DFQATT and SNEGSKA (reference sequence). This CDR3 region has 14 residues. V was pared by 1 base and J by 3 bases, with 13 bases between. The data stem from a study of T cell clonality in common variable immunodeficiency. This chain joins TRBV20-1 and TRBJ2-7, with a possible D match to TRBD1 (6 bases). Sample: peripheral blood mononuclear cells. The sequence came from a person aged 18-70 years in good health. The CDR3 loop is CSARGRQENYEQYF. CDR3 DNA (partial): TGCAGTGCTAGAGGCCGACAGGAAAACTACGAG.